Listed below are T cell receptor beta chains from one sample, sequenced in a study of cytomegalovirus exposure and HLA in healthy donors. The repertoire was sequenced with immunoSEQ multiplex PCR; TCRdb's copy has only in-frame clones and lacks some. The sample includes 170,000 or so clones, around three quarters seen only once; the top ten take roughly 0.7%. Input material: PBMCs. The origin of the receptors is a boy between 10 and 17 years old in good health and CMV-seronegative. Each CDR3 is given with its conserved first and last residue. D genes are given only for firm matches. Clone size is stated in some rows and not others, as once, few, many or a class when expanded.

V: TRBV18
J: TRBJ1-5
D: TRBD1
size: NA
CDR3: CASSQDRGGNQPQHF
DNA: TGTGCCAGCTCACAGGACAGGGGTGGCAATCAGCCCCAGCATTTT

V: TRBV18
J: TRBJ2-6
D: NA
size: NA
CDR3: CASSPSGANVLTF
DNA: TGTGCCAGCTCTCCTTCCGGGGCCAACGTCCTGACTTTC

V: TRBV20-1
J: TRBJ1-2
D: NA
size: NA
CDR3: CSASGRGGYTF
DNA: TGCAGTGCTAGTGGGCGGGGTGGCTACACCTTC

V: TRBV6-6
J: TRBJ2-3
D: NA
size: once
CDR3: CASSHYTDTQYF
DNA: TGTGCCAGCAGCCACTACACAGATACGCAGTATTTT

V: TRBV4-3
J: TRBJ1-3
D: NA
size: NA
CDR3: CASSRTGSSGNTIYF
DNA: TGCGCCAGCAGCCGCACAGGGTCCTCTGGAAACACCATATATTTT

V: TRBV5-1
J: TRBJ1-3
D: NA
size: NA
CDR3: CASSLVQVSSGNTIYF
DNA: TGCGCCAGCAGCTTGGTGCAGGTTAGCTCTGGAAACACCATATATTTT

V: TRBV19
J: TRBJ1-1
D: TRBD1
size: NA
CDR3: CASSPTGTGGGTEAFF
DNA: TGTGCCAGTAGTCCTACAGGCACAGGGGGAGGTACTGAAGCTTTCTTT

V: TRBV14
J: TRBJ2-3
D: NA
size: few
CDR3: CASSPQGRGTDTQYF
DNA: TGTGCCAGCAGCCCGCAGGGTAGGGGCACAGATACGCAGTATTTT

V: TRBV6-1
J: TRBJ2-7
D: TRBD2
size: NA
CDR3: CASSESIRSGRVIYEQYF
DNA: TGTGCCAGCAGTGAAAGTATACGGAGCGGGAGAGTAATATACGAGCAGTACTTC

V: TRBV11-2
J: TRBJ1-2
D: NA
size: once
CDR3: CASSFGRAYGYTF
DNA: TGTGCCAGCAGCTTTGGCAGGGCGTATGGCTACACCTTC

V: TRBV6-1
J: TRBJ2-2
D: TRBD1
size: NA
CDR3: CASSEPGQSFRAGELFF
DNA: TGTGCCAGCAGTGAACCGGGACAGTCGTTTAGGGCCGGGGAGCTGTTTTTT

V: TRBV29-1
J: TRBJ2-1
D: TRBD2
size: NA
CDR3: CSVPPGLAGDYNEQFF
DNA: TGCAGCGTACCGCCGGGACTAGCGGGAGACTACAATGAGCAGTTCTTC

V: TRBV6-5
J: TRBJ1-1
D: TRBD1
size: NA
CDR3: CASSSLGTGEGTEAFF
DNA: TGTGCCAGCAGTTCGCTAGGGACAGGGGAAGGGACTGAAGCTTTCTTT

V: TRBV11-2
J: TRBJ1-2
D: NA
size: NA
CDR3: CASFSRDPRDGYTF
DNA: TGTGCCAGCTTCTCCAGGGATCCACGGGATGGCTACACCTTC

V: TRBV6-5
J: TRBJ2-5
D: TRBD2
size: NA
CDR3: CASSLTSGRNQETQYF
DNA: TGTGCCAGCAGTTTAACTAGCGGGAGGAACCAAGAGACCCAGTACTTC

V: TRBV18
J: TRBJ2-5
D: NA
size: NA
CDR3: CASSPPTGGEEETQYF
DNA: TGTGCCAGCTCACCACCGACGGGGGGCGAGGAAGAGACCCAGTACTTC

V: TRBV27
J: TRBJ2-7
D: TRBD2
size: NA
CDR3: CASSPRTSGSYEQYF
DNA: TGTGCCAGCAGTCCGAGGACTAGCGGATCCTACGAGCAGTACTTC

V: TRBV7-2
J: TRBJ1-2
D: TRBD1
size: NA
CDR3: CASSRDRGGSYGYTF
DNA: TGTGCCAGCAGCCGGGACAGGGGCGGCAGCTATGGCTACACCTTC

V: TRBV19
J: TRBJ1-5
D: NA
size: NA
CDR3: CASSISTGRAQPQHF
DNA: TGTGCCAGTAGTATCTCAACAGGGCGAGCCCAGCCCCAGCATTTT

V: TRBV15
J: TRBJ2-1
D: TRBD2
size: NA
CDR3: CATSRDPPGTSHNEQFF
DNA: TGTGCCACCAGCAGAGATCCCCCCGGGACTAGCCACAATGAGCAGTTCTTC

V: TRBV30
J: TRBJ1-2
D: NA
size: NA
CDR3: CAWSPGGDYGYTF
DNA: TGTGCCTGGAGCCCGGGCGGGGACTATGGCTACACCTTC

V: TRBV19
J: TRBJ1-5
D: TRBD1
size: once
CDR3: CASSITGGRQPQHF
DNA: TGTGCCAGTAGTATTACAGGGGGTCGACAGCCCCAGCATTTT

V: TRBV5-1
J: TRBJ2-5
D: TRBD2
size: few
CDR3: CASSLVVVAGDQETQYF
DNA: TGCGCCAGCAGCTTGGTTGTGGTCGCGGGGGACCAAGAGACCCAGTACTTC

V: TRBV6-1
J: TRBJ1-1
D: NA
size: NA
CDR3: CASSEYPLPSPNTEAFF
DNA: TGTGCCAGCAGTGAATATCCGCTGCCGAGCCCTAACACTGAAGCTTTCTTT

V: TRBV11-2
J: TRBJ1-1
D: NA
size: once
CDR3: CASSLAFGGAEAFF
DNA: TGTGCCAGCAGCTTAGCCTTTGGGGGGGCTGAAGCTTTCTTT

V: TRBV19
J: TRBJ1-1
D: NA
size: NA
CDR3: CASSPKGRGGTEAFF
DNA: TGTGCCAGTAGTCCTAAAGGGAGAGGTGGCACTGAAGCTTTCTTT

V: TRBV10-3
J: TRBJ2-6
D: TRBD2
size: NA
CDR3: CASQTSGRSGANVLTF
DNA: TGTGCCAGCCAGACTAGCGGGAGGTCGGGGGCCAACGTCCTGACTTTC

V: TRBV9
J: TRBJ1-4
D: NA
size: few
CDR3: CASRTDGADNEKLFF
DNA: TGTGCCAGCAGAACAGATGGGGCAGATAATGAAAAACTGTTTTTT

V: TRBV4-2
J: TRBJ1-1
D: NA
size: NA
CDR3: CASSQEGGGTEAFF
DNA: TGTGCCAGCAGCCAAGAAGGGGGGGGGACTGAAGCTTTCTTT

V: TRBV19
J: TRBJ1-3
D: NA
size: few
CDR3: CASSTSGDPLSGNTIYF
DNA: TGTGCCAGTAGTACCTCGGGGGACCCCCTCTCTGGAAACACCATATATTTT

V: TRBV27
J: TRBJ2-3
D: NA
size: NA
CDR3: CASSLSRAGVLDTQYF
DNA: TGTGCCAGCAGTTTATCGAGGGCTGGGGTTTTGGATACGCAGTATTTT

V: TRBV4-3
J: TRBJ2-1
D: TRBD2
size: NA
CDR3: CASSQVRGLAGYSYNEQFF
DNA: TGCGCCAGCAGCCAAGTGCGGGGCCTAGCGGGTTACTCCTACAATGAGCAGTTCTTC

V: TRBV9
J: TRBJ1-1
D: NA
size: NA
CDR3: CASSSRPHRDPMNTEAFF
DNA: TGTGCCAGCAGCTCCCGACCCCACAGGGACCCAATGAACACTGAAGCTTTCTTT

V: TRBV19
J: TRBJ1-5
D: TRBD1
size: NA
CDR3: CASGTGGYQPQHF
DNA: TGTGCCAGCGGGACAGGGGGGTATCAGCCCCAGCATTTT

V: TRBV2
J: TRBJ1-5
D: TRBD1
size: NA
CDR3: CASRATGGTQPQHF
DNA: TGTGCCAGCAGAGCGACAGGGGGGACTCAGCCCCAGCATTTT

V: TRBV5-1
J: TRBJ1-3
D: TRBD1
size: NA
CDR3: CASSGTGTGNTIYF
DNA: TGCGCCAGCAGCGGGACAGGTACTGGAAACACCATATATTTT